The clone carrying this T cell receptor (beta chain) was observed a single time. Its antigen is not identified. The data are from a study of radiotherapy plus CTLA-4 blockade in lung cancer. Points from the study as a whole: Tumor-derived TCR clones expanded in blood after radiotherapy plus ipilimumab.

The repertoire was sequenced with immunoSEQ multiplex PCR; TCRdb's copy has only in-frame clones and lacks some. Of roughly 71,000 clones listed, around 73% were seen once; the top ten hold 7% to 7.5%. The sequencing used peripheral blood, collected from a patient treated with radiotherapy plus ipilimumab. This receptor was obtained from a human donor with non-small cell lung cancer who had a complete response to radiotherapy plus ipilimumab.

For the CDR3, the DNA is TGCGCCAGCAGCTTGGGGGACGTCGATGGCTACACCTTC. Protein: CASSLGDVDGYTF. The chain has TRBV5-1 and TRBJ1-2, with a tentative D call TRBD1 (5 bases). Trimming took off 0 bases at V and 6 bases at J, with 9 bases between the two ends. Germline CDR1 SGHRS, CDR2 YFSETQ. There are 13 residues in the CDR3.